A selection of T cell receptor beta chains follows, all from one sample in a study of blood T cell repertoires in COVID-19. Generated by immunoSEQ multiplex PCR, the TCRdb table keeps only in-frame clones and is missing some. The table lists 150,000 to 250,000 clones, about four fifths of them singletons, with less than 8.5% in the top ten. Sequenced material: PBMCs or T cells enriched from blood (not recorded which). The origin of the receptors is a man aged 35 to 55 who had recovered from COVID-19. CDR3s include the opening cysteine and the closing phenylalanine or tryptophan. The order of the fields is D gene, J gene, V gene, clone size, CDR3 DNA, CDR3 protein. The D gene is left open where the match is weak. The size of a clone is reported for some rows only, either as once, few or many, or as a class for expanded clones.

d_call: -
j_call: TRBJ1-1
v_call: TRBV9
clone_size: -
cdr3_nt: TGTGCCAGCAGCGTAGTAATTGGGGCCGAAGCTTTCTTT
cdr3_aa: CASSVVIGAEAFF

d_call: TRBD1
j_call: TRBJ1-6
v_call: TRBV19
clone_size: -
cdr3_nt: TGTGCCACCCGACAGGCCCTCAGGGGGTATAATTCACCCCTCCACTTT
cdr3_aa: CATRQALRGYNSPLHF

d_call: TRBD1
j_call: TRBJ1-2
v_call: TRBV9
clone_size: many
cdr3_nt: TGTGCCAGCAGTGCGGGACAGTATATCCATGGCTACACCTTC
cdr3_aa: CASSAGQYIHGYTF

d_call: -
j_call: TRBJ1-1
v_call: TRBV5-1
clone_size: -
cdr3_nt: TGCGCCAGCAGCTTGGCGCCTGGGAGGGCGAACACTGAAGCTTTCTTT
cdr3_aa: CASSLAPGRANTEAFF

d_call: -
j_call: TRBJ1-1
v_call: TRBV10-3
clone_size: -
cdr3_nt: TGTGCCATCAGTGGGGGGAGGGAATGGAACACTGAAGCTTTCTTT
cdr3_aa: CAISGGREWNTEAFF

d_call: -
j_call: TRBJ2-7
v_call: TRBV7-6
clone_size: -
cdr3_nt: TGTGCCAGCAGCTTAGGCGGGGTAGGGGGCGATGCCTACGAGCAGTACTTC
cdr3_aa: CASSLGGVGGDAYEQYF

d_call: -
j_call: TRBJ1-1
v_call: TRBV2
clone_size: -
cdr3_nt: TGTGCCAGCAGTGGTAGGGGAACTGAAGCTTTCTTT
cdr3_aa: CASSGRGTEAFF

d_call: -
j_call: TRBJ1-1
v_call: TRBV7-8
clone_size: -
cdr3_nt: TGTGCCAGCAGCTTAGTTGGATTGGGAGGCACTGAAGCTTTCTTT
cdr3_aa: CASSLVGLGGTEAFF

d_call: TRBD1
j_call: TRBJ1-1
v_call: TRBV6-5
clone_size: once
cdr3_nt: TGTGCCAGCAGTTACTCGGCGGGACAGGGGAACACTGAAGCTTTCTTT
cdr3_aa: CASSYSAGQGNTEAFF

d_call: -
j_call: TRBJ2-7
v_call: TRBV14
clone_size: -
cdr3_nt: TGTGCCAGCAGCCGCGGGACAGTTTCCTACGAGCAGTACTTC
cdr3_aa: CASSRGTVSYEQYF

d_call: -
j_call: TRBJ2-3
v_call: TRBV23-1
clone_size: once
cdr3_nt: TGCGCCAGCAGTCAATGCCGATTTGGCAGGGTGGTTGTAGGCACAGATACGCAGTATTTT
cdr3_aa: CASSQCRFGRVVVGTDTQYF

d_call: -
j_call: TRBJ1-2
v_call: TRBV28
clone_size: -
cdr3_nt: TGTGCCAGCAGTACAGGGCCGGCTGGCTACACCTTC
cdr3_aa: CASSTGPAGYTF

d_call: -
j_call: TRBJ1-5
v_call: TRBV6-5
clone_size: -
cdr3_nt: TGTGCCAGCAGTCGACGGGGAAATCAGCCCCAGCATTTT
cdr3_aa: CASSRRGNQPQHF

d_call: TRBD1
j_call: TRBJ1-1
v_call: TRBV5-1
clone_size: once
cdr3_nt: TGCGCCAGCAGCTCGCCCGGGACAGGGGTGAGGTACACTGAAGCTTTCTTT
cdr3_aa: CASSSPGTGVRYTEAFF

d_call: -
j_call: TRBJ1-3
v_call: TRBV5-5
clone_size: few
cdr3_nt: TGTGCCAGCAGCTTGGAAGTGACACCCCCAAGCTCTGGAAACACCATATATTTT
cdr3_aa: CASSLEVTPPSSGNTIYF

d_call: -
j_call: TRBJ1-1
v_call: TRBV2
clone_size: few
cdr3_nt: TGTGCCAGCAGGTCTACACAGGGACCTTACACTGAAGCTTTCTTT
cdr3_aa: CASRSTQGPYTEAFF

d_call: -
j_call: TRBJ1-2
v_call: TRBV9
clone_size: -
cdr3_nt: TGTGCCAGCAGCGTAGAAGAGGGAAACTATGGCTACACCTTC
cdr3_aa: CASSVEEGNYGYTF

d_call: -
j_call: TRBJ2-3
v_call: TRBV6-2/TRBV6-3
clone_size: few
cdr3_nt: TGTGCCAGCAGTTACCAGACTGGCGGTGGAGATACGCAGTATTTT
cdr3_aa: CASSYQTGGGDTQYF

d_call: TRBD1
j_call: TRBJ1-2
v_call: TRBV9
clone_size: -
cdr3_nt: TGTGCCAGCAGCGTAGGGCAGGGGGAGGTAGGCTACACCTTC
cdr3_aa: CASSVGQGEVGYTF

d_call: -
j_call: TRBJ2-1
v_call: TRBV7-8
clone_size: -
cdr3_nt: TGTGCCAGCAGCGCCAGACTAGGCAATGAGCAGTTCTTC
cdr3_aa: CASSARLGNEQFF